The 20 T cell receptor beta chains below were found in one sample sequenced in a study of T cell changes during pregnancy in multiple sclerosis (dated by TCRdb to between 2018 and 2021). The library relied on the immunoSEQ multiplex PCR assay. The source is immuneACCESS, and TCRdb retained only in-frame sequences with V and J called. Part of the clones is not carried over; for the studies checked, unresolved V genes explain less than half of this, and the remainder is unexplained. In this sample the table shows around 100,000 clones, approximately 90% of which occur a single time. The top ten constitute 1.9% of the sample. The source material was peripheral blood, sampled after pregnancy. The receptors were gathered from a female donor with multiple sclerosis, enrolled in a pregnancy study.

The rearrangement uses TRBV7-9 and TRBJ2-7, with D possibly being TRBD2 (5 bases). Germline values: CDR1 SEHNR, CDR2 FQNEAQ (reference sequence). The CDR3 covers 13 residues. V was pared by 4 bases and J by 1 base, with 8 bases between. The CDR3 is CASSSPGSYEQYF. CDR3 DNA sequence: TGTGCCAGCAGCTCACCGGGGTCCTACGAGCAGTACTTC. The full variable domain, in which reference TRBV7-9 and TRBJ2-7 provide the parts outside the CDR3, is DTGVSQNPRHKITKRGQNVTFRCDPISEHNRLYWYRQTLGQGPEFLTYFQNEAQLEKSRLLSDRFSAERPKGSFSTLEIQRTEQGDSAMYLCASSSPGSYEQYFGPGTRLTVT.

The rearrangement uses TRBV5-6 and TRBJ2-1, with 9 bases matching TRBD1. This CDR3 comprises 15 residues. With V trimmed by 0 bases and J by 6 bases, 4 bases remained unmatched. CDR1 is SGHDT and CDR2 is YYEEEE in the germline V gene. The CDR3 coding sequence is TGTGCCAGCAGCTTGGGGGACAGGGAACGCAATGAGCAGTTCTTC. Its protein is CASSLGDRERNEQFF. The full variable domain, in which reference TRBV5-6 and TRBJ2-1 provide the parts outside the CDR3, is DAGVTQSPTHLIKTRGQQVTLRCSPKSGHDTVSWYQQALGQGPQFIFQYYEEEERQRGNFPDRFSGHQFPNYSSELNVNALLLGDSALYLCASSLGDRERNEQFFGPGTRLTVL.

The chain employs TRBV5-1 and TRBJ1-6; D not resolved. The germline CDR1 and CDR2 sequences are SGHRS and YFSETQ. V was pared by 0 bases and J by 9 bases, with 13 bases between. CDR3 length: 15 residues. CDR3 sequence reads: CASSLDNRRGSPLHF. CDR3 DNA sequence: TGCGCCAGCAGCTTGGATAATCGCCGGGGTTCACCCCTCCACTTT. The variable domain in full, with the rest retrieved from reference TRBV5-1 and TRBJ1-6, is KAGVTQTPRYLIKTRGQQVTLSCSPISGHRSVSWYQQTPGQGLQFLFEYFSETQRNKGNFPGRFSGRQFSNSRSEMNVSTLELGDSALYLCASSLDNRRGSPLHFGNGTRLTVT.

This rearrangement joins TRBV5-4 to TRBJ2-3; TRBD2 might be the D (6 bases). The CDR3 is 15 amino acids. CDR1 SGHNT and CDR2 YYREEE come from the germline V gene (reference sequence). Deletions cut 1 base from V and 4 bases from J, with 13 bases between. The CDR3 is CASSLRREQADTQYF. As DNA, the CDR3 is TGTGCCAGCAGCTTGAGACGGGAGCAAGCAGATACGCAGTATTTT.

The chain combines TRBV6-1 with TRBJ2-7; D perhaps matches TRBD2 (5 bases). The CDR3 is 12 residues long. Germline V gene data show CDR1 as MNHNS and CDR2 as SASEGT. Trimming removed 7 bases from V and 3 bases from J, with 10 bases in between. The CDR3 loop is CASTSSSYEQYF. The CDR3 DNA follows: TGTGCCAGCACATCTAGCAGCTACGAGCAGTACTTC.

V usage is TRBV27 and J usage is TRBJ1-3; 8 bases map to TRBD1. V gave up 7 bases and J gave up 1 base; unmatched junction bases: 6. The germline CDR1 and CDR2 sequences are MNHEY and SMNVEV (reference sequence). The CDR3 length is 15 residues. CDR3 coding DNA: TGTGCCAGCAAGAGGGACAGGTTTTCTGGAAACACCATATATTTT. Translated: CASKRDRFSGNTIYF.

This rearrangement joins TRBV6-6 to TRBJ2-7; possible D gene TRBD1, 5 bases. CDR1 is MNHNY and CDR2 is SVGAGI in the germline V gene (reference sequence). Trimming stripped 4 bases from V and 6 bases from J, with 19 bases between. This CDR3 has 15 amino acids. The CDR3 sequence: CASSFTGRQGGEQYF. CDR3 nucleotide sequence: TGTGCCAGCAGTTTTACAGGCCGGCAGGGTGGCGAGCAGTACTTC.

The chain uses TRBV7-2 and TRBJ2-7, with 9 bases lining up with TRBD2. V was pared by 5 bases and J by 1 base, with 3 bases of the junction left unmatched. Germline CDR1 SGHTA, CDR2 FQGNSA. The CDR3 spans 14 residues. The CDR3 protein is CASSQTSGSYEQYF. The DNA of the CDR3 is TGTGCCAGCAGCCAAACTAGCGGGTCCTACGAGCAGTACTTC.

This clone was recorded once. The chain employs TRBV4-1 and TRBJ2-7, with D possibly matching TRBD2 (6 bases). Germline V lookup: CDR1 MGHRA, CDR2 YSYEKL. The CDR3 spans 14 residues. V lost 4 bases to trimming and J lost 3 bases, with 13 bases between them. In DNA form, the CDR3 reads TGCGCCAGCAGCCCCAGGTTCGGGGGCTACGAGCAGTACTTC. Translating gives CASSPRFGGYEQYF.

J is TRBJ2-3 and V is TRBV7-9; tentatively, D is TRBD2 (6 bases). Germline CDR1 reads SEHNR; CDR2 reads FQNEAQ (reference sequence). CDR3 length: 15 residues. Trimming shortened V by 5 bases and J by 4 bases, and 16 bases separated the two germline ends. The CDR3 reads CASSEPGLPPDTQYF. The CDR3, as DNA: TGTGCCAGCAGCGAACCGGGACTTCCCCCAGATACGCAGTATTTT.

This rearrangement joins TRBV5-1 to TRBJ2-5; possibly TRBD2 for D (6 bases). Germline values: CDR1 SGHRS, CDR2 YFSETQ. Between the trimmed V and J ends, which lost 4 bases and 4 bases, there was a span of 8 bases. The CDR3 is 12 amino acids. The CDR3 bases are TGCGCCAGCAGCCGAGCGGGAGAGACCCAGTACTTC. It yields the protein CASSRAGETQYF.

The chain links TRBV11-2 to TRBJ1-5; perhaps TRBD1 as D (6 bases). The V gene's germline CDR1 is SGHAT and CDR2 FQNNGV. V was trimmed by 0 bases and J by 2 bases, leaving 11 bases between them. The CDR3 is 16 residues long. The CDR3 nucleotides are TGTGCCAGCAGCTTAGATGCGGGGGCTGGCAATCAGCCCCAGCATTTT. This encodes CASSLDAGAGNQPQHF.

The gene calls are TRBV7-9 and TRBJ2-1; no definite D call. CDR3 size: 13 residues. Trimming took off 2 bases at V and 7 bases at J, with 9 bases between the two ends. Germline V gene lookup returns CDR1 SEHNR and CDR2 FQNEAQ (reference sequence). The CDR3, as DNA: TGTGCCAGCAGCTTACAAAACAAGAATGAGCAGTTCTTC. It encodes CASSLQNKNEQFF.

This chain connects TRBV30 to TRBJ1-6; TRBD1 might be the D (6 bases). The CDR3 consists of 13 residues. CDR1 is GTSNPN and CDR2 is SVGIG in the germline V gene (reference sequence). Deletions cut 8 bases from V and 7 bases from J, with 15 bases between. The CDR3 DNA is TGTGCCGGCCACAGGGCGGCCAATTCACCCCTCCACTTT. Protein product: CAGHRAANSPLHF. Variable domain in full (rest from reference TRBV30 and TRBJ1-6): SQTIHQWPATLVQPVGSPLSLECTVEGTSNPNLYWYRQAAGRGLQLLFYSVGIGQISSEVPQNLSASRPQDRQFILSSKKLLLSDSGFYLCAGHRAANSPLHFGNGTRLTVT.

This rearrangement joins TRBV5-1 to TRBJ1-4; 7 positions agree with TRBD1. The CDR3 covers 16 residues. V was clipped by 4 bases and J by 8 bases; unmatched bases: 14. Per the germline V gene, CDR1 is SGHRS and CDR2 is YFSETQ. CDR3: CASSQQGTRGREKLFF. For the CDR3, the DNA is TGCGCCAGCAGCCAGCAGGGGACCAGGGGGAGGGAAAAACTGTTTTTT.

The V gene is TRBV7-2, the J gene TRBJ1-5; D gene unclear. CDR3 length: 12 amino acids. Germline lookup yields CDR1 SGHTA and CDR2 FQGNSA. V lost 10 bases, J lost 2 bases, and 9 bases lay in between. In nucleotides, the CDR3 is TGTGCCACCGGGGTTGGCAATCAGCCCCAGCATTTT. The encoded protein is CATGVGNQPQHF. The complete variable domain, with remaining parts taken from reference TRBV7-2 and TRBJ1-5, reads GAGVSQSPSNKVTEKGKDVELRCDPISGHTALYWYRQSLGQGLEFLIYFQGNSAPDKSGLPSDRFSAERTGGSVSTLTIQRTQQEDSAVYLCATGVGNQPQHFGDGTRLSIL.

The CDR3 protein is CASSYGQGRTEAFF. The CDR3 DNA reads as TGTGCCAGCAGTTACGGACAGGGCCGCACTGAAGCTTTCTTT. The J gene is TRBJ1-1, the V gene TRBV6-6; 8 bases fit TRBD1. CDR1 and CDR2 (germline): MNHNY, SVGAGI (reference sequence). Trimming removed 2 bases from V and 4 bases from J; junction bases left unmatched: 3. CDR3 length equals 14 residues.

J is TRBJ1-6 and V is TRBV18; 7 positions agree with TRBD1. V lost 2 bases to trimming and J lost 8 bases; unmatched junction nucleotides: 3. Germline lookup yields CDR1 KGHSH and CDR2 LQKENI. The CDR3 spans 14 residues. DNA of the CDR3: TGTGCCAGCTCACCAAGCACAGGGGATTCACCCCTCCACTTT. This codes for CASSPSTGDSPLHF.

CDR3 sequence: CASSLSMAGNYEQYF. The CDR3 bases are TGCGCCAGCAGCTTGTCGATGGCAGGTAACTACGAGCAGTACTTC. This chain uses TRBV5-1 with TRBJ2-7; D not resolved. Between the trimmed V and J ends, which lost 1 base and 3 bases, there was a span of 14 bases. The CDR3 runs to 15 residues. CDR1 and CDR2 (germline): SGHRS, YFSETQ. Full variable domain (outside the CDR3, taken from reference TRBV5-1 and TRBJ2-7): KAGVTQTPRYLIKTRGQQVTLSCSPISGHRSVSWYQQTPGQGLQFLFEYFSETQRNKGNFPGRFSGRQFSNSRSEMNVSTLELGDSALYLCASSLSMAGNYEQYFGPGTRLTVT.

This chain connects TRBV4-3 to TRBJ2-7, with 8 positions matching TRBD1. The V and J ends lost 4 bases and 2 bases, in that order; junction bases with no gene match: 7. Germline V gives CDR1 LGHNA, CDR2 YSLEER. The length of the CDR3 is 15 residues. The CDR3 DNA sequence: TGCGCCAGCAGCCGGATCGGACAGGGCACCTACGAGCAGTACTTC. Translated: CASSRIGQGTYEQYF.